The entry below describes one T cell receptor (beta chain). Its antigen is undetermined. The data were obtained in a study of T cell responses to AZD1222 COVID-19 vaccine. Whole-study findings and limits: Along spike, vaccine-associated CD4 TCRs were found throughout, with dominance at 160-218 and 743-854.

Here immunoSEQ multiplex PCR was the method, and the copy in TCRdb shows in-frame clones only, minus some. Of more than 80,000 clones listed, around 85% were seen once; the top ten hold over 10%. Material: peripheral blood, obtained 28 days after the second AZD1222 dose. The TCR comes from an adult who received the AZD1222 COVID-19 vaccine.

The CDR3 nucleotides are TGTGCCAGCAGCTTAGAGTCCGGGGGGTATGCTGGAAACACCATATATTTT. It translates to CASSLESGGYAGNTIYF. The chain couples TRBV13 to TRBJ1-3, with D tentatively TRBD1 (5 bases). The germline V and J ends were trimmed by 1 base and 2 bases, with 15 bases remaining between them. The CDR3 sequence is 17 residues long. CDR1 PRHDT and CDR2 FYEKMQ come from the germline V gene (reference sequence).